This T cell receptor beta chain originates from a study of blood T cell repertoires in COVID-19. Only one count was recorded for this clone. A read error may produce the germline difference seen at one junction end. CDR1 LNHDA and CDR2 SQIVND come from the germline V gene (reference sequence). The CDR3 sequence is 11 residues long. The method was immunoSEQ multiplex PCR; TCRdb's version includes in-frame clones alone and lacks a portion of them. The sample holds around 310,000 clones, approximately 90% seen once. This chain links TRBV19 with TRBJ1-2; 7 bases line up with TRBD1. The specimen sequenced was peripheral blood. This TCR was sampled from a woman in her fifties or sixties with active or convalescent COVID-19. The DNA for the CDR3 is TGTGCCAGTATGGAGGGGGCTCACCTACGCTTC. Translation: CASMEGAHLRF.